This record concerns one T cell receptor (beta chain) sequence. This CDR3 has 13 residues. Germline CDR1 GTSNPN, CDR2 SVGIG (reference sequence). V lost 5 bases and J lost 4; bases outside the gene matches: 6. The data originate from a study of blood T cell repertoires in COVID-19. Across the whole study: The United States, Italy and Spain provided the acute and convalescent COVID-19 samples. PBMCs, B-cell-depleted T cells, or T cells provided the cDNA or gDNA that made up the material.

Source study methods: Quantification of nucleated cells was approximated via reference gene primer amplification. This table comes from immunoSEQ multiplex PCR, and its TCRdb copy is limited to in-frame clones, with some not included. That table gives V, J and clone size, and the DNA gave D and trimming. The table shows 43,000 or so clones, with approximately 88% occurring only once. Material for sequencing was peripheral blood. The sequence was obtained from a man aged 55 to 70 with active COVID-19. The chain combines TRBV30 with TRBJ1-2, with 8 positions matching TRBD1. This CDR3 is CAWGRDRPYGYTF. The DNA for the CDR3 is TGTGCCTGGGGCCGGGACAGGCCCTATGGCTACACCTTC.